This T cell receptor (beta chain) was recovered during a study of cytomegalovirus exposure and HLA in healthy donors. Study findings and constraints: The authors excluded some V segments, including TRBV6-2 and TRBV6-3, as indistinguishable. In a later analysis, a missense DCLRE1C variant was linked to TCR beta V- and J-gene trimming.

As to this clone: Its antigen is unknown.

It was with 60 Vbeta and 13 Jbeta primers that the PCR ran. Libraries were prepared by immunoSEQ multiplex PCR; TCRdb keeps only in-frame clonotypes and omits some of them. The repertoire holds some 150,000 clones, with over 65% as singletons. The CDR3 consists of 14 residues. Germline trimming cut 1 base from V and 6 bases from J; bases unmatched to any gene: 3. Germline CDR1 reads SGHKS; CDR2 reads YYEKEE (reference sequence). This receptor was identified in a man aged 35-49 years in good health and CMV-seronegative. The chain carries TRBV5-5 and TRBJ1-2, with 10 bases matching TRBD1. Sequenced: PBMCs. The CDR3 region is CASSLSTGGDGYTF. CDR3 nucleotides: TGTGCCAGCAGCTTGTCGACAGGGGGCGATGGCTACACCTTC. The full variable domain, its missing parts supplied by reference TRBV5-5 and TRBJ1-2, is DAGVTQSPTHLIKTRGQQVTLRCSPISGHKSVSWYQQVLGQGPQFIFQYYEKEERGRGNFPDRFSARQFPNYSSELNVNALLLGDSALYLCASSLSTGGDGYTFGSGTRLTVV.